Listed below are T cell receptor beta chains from one sample, sequenced in a study of blood T cell repertoires in COVID-19. The method was immunoSEQ multiplex PCR; TCRdb's version includes in-frame clones alone and lacks a portion of them. The sample shows around 240,000 clones, approximately 85% of them seen only once. The sequencing sample was made of peripheral blood. The receptors stem from a man aged 35-49 years with acute or convalescent COVID-19. Both conserved end residues are part of each CDR3. Fields, in order: D gene, J gene, clone size, V gene, CDR3 DNA, CDR3 protein. The D gene is left open where the match is weak. Clone size appears in some rows only: once, few, many, or a class for an expanded clone.

TRBD1 TRBJ2-5 NA TRBV28 TGTGCCAGTCGACAGGGAAAAGAGACCCAGTACTTC CASRQGKETQYF
NA TRBJ1-1 NA TRBV11-2 TGTGCCAGCAGGGGGGGTCGGACTGAAGCTTTCTTT CASRGGRTEAFF
NA TRBJ1-1 NA TRBV6-5 TGTGCCAGCAGAGACTTGCATAAGGGAGACACTGAAGCTTTCTTT CASRDLHKGDTEAFF
NA TRBJ1-4 NA TRBV2 TGTGCCAGCAGTGACCCCCGCGGGGAGGAACTGTTTTTT CASSDPRGEELFF
TRBD2 TRBJ2-1 NA TRBV7-2 TGTGCCAGCAGCGTGACTAGCCCCTCGGCGTCGGATGAGCAGTTCTTC CASSVTSPSASDEQFF
TRBD1 TRBJ1-1 NA TRBV12-3/TRBV12-4 TGTGCCAGCAGTCCCGACAGGGTAACTGAAGCTTTCTTT CASSPDRVTEAFF
TRBD2 TRBJ2-7 NA TRBV9 TGTGCCAGCAGCGTTCAAGCGGGGGCTGGCGAGCAGTACTTC CASSVQAGAGEQYF
TRBD1 TRBJ1-1 NA TRBV11-2 TGTGCCAGCAGCCCAAAGACAGGGCTTGAAGCTTTCTTT CASSPKTGLEAFF
TRBD1 TRBJ1-1 NA TRBV10-1 TGCGCCAGCAGCGCCAACAGGGGGATTACCCCGAACACTGAAGCTTTCTTT CASSANRGITPNTEAFF
NA TRBJ1-3 NA TRBV12-3/TRBV12-4 TGTGCCAGCGAACTTCTACAGGGAAACACCATATATTTT CASELLQGNTIYF
TRBD2 TRBJ2-3 NA TRBV10-3 TGTGCCATCAGTGAGATCCTTAGCGGGGTGGGCACAGATACGCAGTATTTT CAISEILSGVGTDTQYF
NA TRBJ1-3 NA TRBV19 TGTGCCAGTAGTTGGACAAGGCAAAACACCATATATTTT CASSWTRQNTIYF
NA TRBJ2-7 NA TRBV5-6 TGTGCCAGCAGGTCCATACGGGGCGAGCAGTACTTC CASRSIRGEQYF
NA TRBJ1-1 NA TRBV10-1 TGCGCCAGCAGTGAGTATCTGGGGGAGGACACTGAAGCTTTCTTT CASSEYLGEDTEAFF
NA TRBJ1-1 NA TRBV6-5 TGTGCCAGTTTCAGGGGCAGGACCACTGAAGCTTTCTTT CASFRGRTTEAFF
TRBD2 TRBJ2-5 NA TRBV5-4 TGTGCCAGCAGCTTCGACTCACCGCTTGCGGGGGGGCCAGAGACCCAGTACTTC CASSFDSPLAGGPETQYF
NA TRBJ1-1 NA TRBV7-9 TGTGCCAGCACCACAAGAGGAACTGAAGCTTTCTTT CASTTRGTEAFF
NA TRBJ2-5 NA TRBV2 TGTGCCAGCAGTGCGGGCGGGGGCTGGGTGGCCCAGTACTTC CASSAGGGWVAQYF
NA TRBJ2-7 NA TRBV6-5 TGTGCCAGCAGGCAGGGCCTCTACGAGCAGTACTTC CASRQGLYEQYF
NA TRBJ1-4 NA TRBV30 TGTGCCTGGAGTGTGGGGGGGGCTGGTGAAAAACTGTTTTTT CAWSVGGAGEKLFF
TRBD1 TRBJ1-1 NA TRBV6-5 TGTGCCAGCAGAGACCAGGGGGCGCGTACTGAAGCTTTCTTT CASRDQGARTEAFF
NA TRBJ1-1 NA TRBV14 TGTGCCAGCAGCCACACGGGAGGTTTGGTGAAAGCTTTCTTT CASSHTGGLVKAFF
NA TRBJ1-3 NA TRBV19 TGTGCCAGTAGTACTACAGGACGGTTTTACGGAAACACCATATATTTT CASSTTGRFYGNTIYF
TRBD2 TRBJ2-1 NA TRBV11-3 TGTGCCAGCAGCTTAGACAGCGGGGGATGGGGGCAGTTCTTC CASSLDSGGWGQFF
TRBD1 TRBJ2-5 NA TRBV14 TGTGCCAGCAGGGGGACAGGCATCCAAGGGACCCAGTACTTC CASRGTGIQGTQYF
TRBD1 TRBJ1-2 NA TRBV4-1 TGCGCCAGCACCCCAACCGGAGGGGGCGCCGGGTATGGCTACACCTTC CASTPTGGGAGYGYTF
TRBD1 TRBJ1-2 few TRBV27 TGTGCCAGCAGTTTGGACAGGGAGGGGGGTGGCTACACCTTC CASSLDREGGGYTF
NA TRBJ1-2 NA TRBV5-1 TGCGCCAGCAGCTTGAACGGTGGCTACACCTTC CASSLNGGYTF
TRBD2 TRBJ2-5 once TRBV10-2 TGCGCCAGCAGTGAAGGGGTAGCGGGGGGAATAGGGACCCAGTACTTC CASSEGVAGGIGTQYF
NA TRBJ2-5 NA TRBV6-6 TGTGCCAGCAGTTATTTGTTAGAAGAGACCCAGTACTTC CASSYLLEETQYF
NA TRBJ2-7 NA TRBV5-6 TGTGCCAGCAGCCCGGGCAGGGGCCGGGGTGAGCAGTACTTC CASSPGRGRGEQYF
NA TRBJ1-6 NA TRBV11-2 TGTGCCAGCAGCACCCCCCGGACTGCTAATTCACCCCTCCACTTT CASSTPRTANSPLHF
NA TRBJ1-3 NA TRBV7-9 TGTGCCCAACTCTCCCGGCGGTTCCTCGGAAACACCATATATTTT CAQLSRRFLGNTIYF
NA TRBJ1-3 few TRBV12-3/TRBV12-4 TGTGCCAGCAGGCCTAGACCTGGAAACACCATATATTTT CASRPRPGNTIYF
NA TRBJ1-2 NA TRBV6-5 TGTGCCAGCAGTTACGGCCACCGCTCTAACTATGGCTACACCTTC CASSYGHRSNYGYTF
NA TRBJ1-1 few TRBV6-2/TRBV6-3 TGTGCCAGCAGTTCATACAGGATCCCAGGGACTGAAGCTTTCTTT CASSSYRIPGTEAFF
TRBD2 TRBJ2-3 NA TRBV3-1/TRBV3-2 TGTGCCAGCAGCCAGACTAGCGTGCCAGATACGCAGTATTTT CASSQTSVPDTQYF
NA TRBJ1-2 NA TRBV6-1 TGTGCCAGCAGTGAAAGTATGACAAATCACTATGGCTACACCTTC CASSESMTNHYGYTF
TRBD1 TRBJ1-2 once TRBV7-9 TGTGCCAGCAGCTTAGATTTGGGACAGGGGAGAGGCGGCTACACCTTC CASSLDLGQGRGGYTF
NA TRBJ1-1 once TRBV6-2/TRBV6-3 TGTGCCAGCAGTTATGGCCAGGTCAACACTGAAGCTTTCTTT CASSYGQVNTEAFF
TRBD1 TRBJ1-2 NA TRBV14 TGTGCCAGCAGACAAGGGACAGACCCTAACTATGGCTACACCTTC CASRQGTDPNYGYTF
TRBD1 TRBJ1-1 NA TRBV6-5 TGTGCCAGCAGCCTGAGACAGGGCTTTGAAGCTTTCTTT CASSLRQGFEAFF